One TCR beta chain is described in this entry. The antigen remains unidentified. A much larger clone lies one base from this, so it may be a read error. The CDR3 carries no conserved terminal phenylalanine or tryptophan, so it likely arises from a read error. The data were taken from a study of T cells in Graves' hyperthyroidism and ophthalmopathy. Uncontrolled infection, other autoimmune disease, pregnancy or lactation barred patients from enrollment. Isolation of PBMCs was performed on 9.5 to 10 ml fresh peripheral blood. The CDR3 length is 15 residues. Trimming pared 3 bases from V and 8 bases from J, leaving 17 bases between. CDR1 is MNHEY, CDR2 SVGEGT, per germline. Study-level results: The blood repertoire included most of the expanded thyroid clonotypes above 0.001.

It was RNA transcripts that yielded the amplified TCR beta CDR3 regions. Initially, a first-round RT-PCR of the TCR CDR3 employed the HTBI primer set. TCRdb processed the multiplex PCR reads anew with MiXCR; each CDR3 protein has one entry. The sample lists about 640,000 distinct CDR3 sequences; about 20% were seen once. The receptor's source is a man aged 30 to 45 with Graves' ophthalmopathy. This chain links TRBV6-2 or TRBV6-3 with TRBJ1-5; a weak D match, TRBD1 (5 bases). Source material: blood. In DNA, the CDR3 is TGTGCCAGCAGTTATGAGGGACGTTTCCTCGAGCCCCAGCATCTT. As protein: CASSYEGRFLEPQHL.